This record covers a single TCR beta chain. Its antigen is as yet unknown. These data come from a study of cytomegalovirus exposure and HLA in healthy donors. Overall study findings and caveats: Sequencing probably produced one cluster of sequence variants that were highly shared.

Amplification used 60 Vbeta primers and 13 Jbeta primers. Clones were read by immunoSEQ multiplex PCR, and TCRdb kept only the in-frame ones, dropping some. The repertoire holds some 120,000 clones, around 75% seen once, with roughly 0.92% in the top ten. Material: PBMCs. The TCR was taken from a woman aged 30 to 39 in good health and CMV-seronegative.

The CDR3 DNA is TGCAGCGTTGCGCGGGAGGCCCCCGGGGAGCTGTTTTTT. Protein product: CSVAREAPGELFF. This chain joins TRBV29-1 and TRBJ2-2, with TRBD2 matching over 8 bases. Germline CDR1 reads SQVTM; CDR2 reads ANQGSEA. With 4 bases clipped from V and 6 bases from J, the junction kept 4 bases outside the gene matches. The CDR3 runs to 13 residues.